The 17 T cell receptor beta chains listed next were all sequenced from one sample in a study of T cells in Graves' hyperthyroidism and ophthalmopathy. Regions amplified from RNA transcripts were the TCR beta CDR3 regions. The TCR CDR3 first-round RT-PCR relied on the HTBI primer set. Each CDR3 protein gets one entry after TCRdb re-called the multiplex PCR reads with MiXCR. Of 600,000 to 700,000 distinct CDR3 sequences listed, about 45% are singletons. Sequencing was carried out using peripheral blood or thyroid tissue (not recorded which). These receptors all come from an adult man with Graves' disease, either hyperthyroidism or ophthalmopathy (not recorded which).

Turning to this clonotype: A read error is possible here, since a much larger clone lies one base away. The chain carries TRBV20-1 and TRBJ2-7, with 10 nucleotides matching TRBD1. The germline V gene has CDR1 DFQATT and CDR2 SNEGSKA (reference sequence). The CDR3 runs to 15 residues. CDR3 sequence (DNA): TGCAGTGCTGGAGATCTCCGACAGGGGGCGGGGGAGCAGTACTTC. Protein: CSAGDLRQGAGEQYF.

The chain recombines TRBV20-1 with TRBJ1-6; tentatively, D is TRBD1 (5 bases). Germline loops: CDR1 DFQATT, CDR2 SNEGSKA (reference sequence). V lost 3 bases and J lost 5, with 11 bases in between. CDR3 size: 14 residues. The CDR3 DNA is TGCAGTGCTAGCCGGGACGGGGATAATTCACCCCTCCACTTT. It is translated as CSASRDGDNSPLHF.

A remark on this clonotype: At one of its ends the junction is not consistent with the germline gene, which may arise from a read error. The V call is TRBV7-6, the J call TRBJ2-7; weak D call: TRBD2 (5 bases). The CDR3 sequence is 14 residues long. Germline V gene data show CDR1 as SGHVS and CDR2 as FNYEAQ. The CDR3 sequence: CASRAQENTGELYF. CDR3 coding DNA: TGTGCCAGCAGAGCTCAGGAGAACACCGGGGAGCTGTACTTC.

In its sample, this clonotype was seen many times. The rearrangement uses TRBV7-2 and TRBJ1-2, with D perhaps TRBD1 (5 bases). V was shortened by 5 bases and J by 2 bases, with 15 bases between the two germline ends. Per germline, CDR1 SGHTA and CDR2 FQGNSA. The CDR3 sequence is 15 residues long. CDR3 in amino acids: CASSAGAGKNYGYTF. CDR3 coding DNA: TGTGCCAGCAGCGCGGGCGCAGGGAAGAACTATGGCTACACCTTC.

This clonotype showed up just a few times. The chain employs TRBV7-9 and TRBJ1-1; D might be TRBD1 (5 bases). The germline V and J ends were trimmed by 5 bases and 3 bases, with 13 bases remaining between them. The CDR3 loop spans 14 amino acids. Germline loops: CDR1 SEHNR, CDR2 FQNEAQ (reference sequence). CDR3 nucleotide sequence: TGTGCCAGCAGCAACCGGAGGGACGACACTGAAGCTTTCTTT. Translating it yields CASSNRRDDTEAFF.

This clonotype was counted ten times or more. The chain is built from TRBV7-8 and TRBJ2-7; 10 bases line up with TRBD1. The V segment lost 1 base and the J segment 6 bases; nucleotides outside the gene matches: 6. This CDR3 comprises 15 residues. Germline V CDR1 and CDR2: SGHVS, FQNEAQ. The CDR3 spells CASSLGGTGDREQYF. The CDR3 DNA is TGTGCCAGCAGCTTAGGCGGGACAGGGGATCGCGAGCAGTACTTC.

The J gene is TRBJ1-6, the V gene TRBV2; the match to TRBD1 covers 8 bases. V shed 5 bases, J shed 7 bases, and the junction held 7 bases outside the gene matches. The CDR3 contains 15 residues. Germline lookup yields CDR1 SNHLY and CDR2 FYNNEI. The CDR3 nucleotides are TGTGCCAGCAGTTCCGGGACAGGTCACAATTCACCCCTCCACTTT. This gives the protein CASSSGTGHNSPLHF. The full variable domain, its missing parts supplied by reference TRBV2 and TRBJ1-6, is EPEVTQTPSHQVTQMGQEVILRCVPISNHLYFYWYRQILGQKVEFLVSFYNNEISEKSEIFDDQFSVERPDGSNFTLKIRSTKLEDSAMYFCASSSGTGHNSPLHFGNGTRLTVT.

Turning to this clonotype: A clone one base away is much larger, so this may be a read error. The rearrangement joins TRBV7-2 to TRBJ1-1, with unresolved D. CDR1 and CDR2 (germline): SGHTA, FQGNSA. This CDR3 has 15 amino acids. CDR3 sequence (DNA): TGTGTCAGCAGCTTACACAGCTTGACGCGAGCTGAAGCTTTCTTT. Translated, it gives CVSSLHSLTRAEAFF.

This sequence joins TRBV12-3 or TRBV12-4 and TRBJ1-5; maybe TRBD1 (6 bases). The CDR3 contains 16 residues. V was cut by 6 bases and J by 0 bases, with 15 bases left in between. Here the CDR3 DNA reads TGTGCCAGCAGCTTTTCCGGGGGCCCTAGCAATCAGCCCCAGCATTTT. Its protein product is CASSFSGGPSNQPQHF.

The sample holds a few counts of this clonotype. The V and J genes are TRBV5-1 and TRBJ1-1; 8 bases map to TRBD1. The V segment lost 4 bases and the J segment 0 bases; nucleotides outside the gene matches: 5. The CDR3 is 15 residues long. CDR1 and CDR2 from the germline V gene are SGHRS and YFSETQ. In nucleotides, the CDR3 is TGCGCCAGCAGCCTTCGACAGGGGATGAACACTGAAGCTTTCTTT. This codes for CASSLRQGMNTEAFF.

CDR3 in amino acids: CSALLAWGTDTQYF. CDR3 in DNA: TGCAGTGCTCTATTGGCGTGGGGCACAGATACGCAGTATTTT. V gene TRBV20-1 combines with J gene TRBJ2-3; D uncertain. The CDR3 is 14 amino acids. Trimming shortened V by 5 bases and J by 1 base, and 13 bases separated the two germline ends. Germline V lookup: CDR1 DFQATT, CDR2 SNEGSKA (reference sequence).

This clonotype was seen a single time. This chain joins TRBV5-4 and TRBJ1-4; D might be TRBD1 (6 bases). Trimming took 2 bases from V and 8 from J, leaving 13 bases between them. The CDR3 consists of 14 residues. Germline assignment: CDR1 SGHNT and CDR2 YYREEE (reference sequence). The CDR3 is CASSFGRGDEKLFF. The CDR3 nucleotides are TGTGCCAGCAGCTTTGGCAGGGGAGACGAAAAACTGTTTTTT.

About this clonotype: This may be a read error: a much more frequent sequence differs by one nucleotide. V gene TRBV7-9 combines with J gene TRBJ2-7; 9 bases align to TRBD1. The V and J ends lost 5 bases and 4 bases, in that order; junction bases with no gene match: 6. The CDR3 is 14 residues long. CDR1 and CDR2 from the germline V gene are SEHNR and FQNEAQ (reference sequence). CDR3 DNA: TGTGCCAGCAGCGCCTCAGGGACAGGGTACGAGCAGTACTTC. Protein sequence: CASSASGTGYEQYF.

This clonotype was observed a handful of times. The chain is built from TRBV7-9 and TRBJ2-2; no reliable D call. Germline assignment: CDR1 SEHNR and CDR2 FQNEAQ (reference sequence). The CDR3 is 13 amino acids. The V and J ends lost 2 bases and 6 bases respectively, with 7 bases between them. DNA for the CDR3: TGTGCCAGCAGCTTATTACCGTCCGGGGAGCTGTTTTTT. Its protein is CASSLLPSGELFF.

This clonotype appeared a single time. This clone may be a read error of a much larger clone one base away. J is TRBJ1-5 and V is TRBV2; D may be TRBD1 (5 bases). CDR3 length: 14 residues. V was pared by 3 bases and J by 6 bases, with 12 bases between. Germline CDR1 is SNHLY and CDR2 is FYNNEI. In DNA form, the CDR3 reads TGTGCCAGCAGTGAGGCAGGGAAGGGTCAGCCCCAGCATTTT. It encodes CASSEAGKGQPQHF.

V and J are TRBV6-6 and TRBJ1-5; no clear D. The ends were cut back, 6 bases at V and 5 bases at J, with 8 bases in the middle. This CDR3 has 12 amino acids. The V gene's germline CDR1 is MNHNY and CDR2 SVGAGI (reference sequence). The CDR3 region has the DNA TGTGCCAGCAGAGACGGATATCAGCCCCAGCATTTT. It is translated as CASRDGYQPQHF.

This clonotype was recorded a few times. V is TRBV7-2 and J is TRBJ1-1; TRBD1 matches 10 bases. V dropped 4 bases and J dropped 3; count of bases not matched to a gene: 5. Germline-derived CDR1 and CDR2 are SGHTA and FQGNSA. The CDR3 has 15 residues. This CDR3 reads CASSSTGTGDTEAFF. CDR3 DNA sequence: TGTGCCAGCAGCTCCACCGGGACAGGGGACACTGAAGCTTTCTTT.